The entry below describes one TCR beta chain. Assay used: immunoSEQ multiplex PCR; TCRdb lists only in-frame clones, some missing. The data contain 400,000 to 450,000 clones, 80% to 95% of them singletons. The sample comes from a study of control samples from healthy donors and cancer patients. The CDR3 sequence is 14 residues long. Germline V gene sequence: CDR1 SGHTA, CDR2 FQGNSA. Trimming took off 5 bases at V and 1 base at J, with 12 bases between the two ends. The sequence came from a man in his forties or fifties with head and neck cancer. J is TRBJ2-7 and V is TRBV7-2, with a possible D match to TRBD2 (5 bases). The sample was PBMCs. CDR3 residues: CASSLERRSYEQYF. CDR3 sequence (DNA): TGTGCCAGCAGCCTCGAGCGGAGATCCTACGAGCAGTACTTC.